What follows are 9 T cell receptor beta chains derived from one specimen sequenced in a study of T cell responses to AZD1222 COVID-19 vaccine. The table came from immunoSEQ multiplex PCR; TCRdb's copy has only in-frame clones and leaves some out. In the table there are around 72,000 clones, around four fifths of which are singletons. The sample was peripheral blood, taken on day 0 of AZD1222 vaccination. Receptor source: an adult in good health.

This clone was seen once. The CDR3 DNA reads as TGTGCCAGCAGCCGTAGCTCGGGACAGGGGGGCTTTTGGTACGAGCAGTACTTC. Translated: CASSRSSGQGGFWYEQYF. The gene calls are TRBV28 and TRBJ2-7; 11 nucleotides line up with TRBD1. Germline V gives CDR1 MDHEN, CDR2 SYDVKM. Germline trimming cut 6 bases from V and 4 bases from J; bases unmatched to any gene: 17. The CDR3 extends over 18 amino acids.

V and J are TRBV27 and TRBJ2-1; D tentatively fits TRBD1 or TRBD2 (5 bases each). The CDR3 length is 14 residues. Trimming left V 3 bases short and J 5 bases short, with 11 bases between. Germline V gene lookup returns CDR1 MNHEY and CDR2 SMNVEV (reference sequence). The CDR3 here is CASSFVMGDNEQFF. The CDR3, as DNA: TGTGCCAGCAGTTTTGTCATGGGGGACAATGAGCAGTTCTTC.

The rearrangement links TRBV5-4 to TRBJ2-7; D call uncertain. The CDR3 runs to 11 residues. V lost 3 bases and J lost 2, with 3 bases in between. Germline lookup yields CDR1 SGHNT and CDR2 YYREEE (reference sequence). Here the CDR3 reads CASSSPYEQYF. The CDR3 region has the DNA TGTGCCAGCAGCTCCCCCTACGAGCAGTACTTC.

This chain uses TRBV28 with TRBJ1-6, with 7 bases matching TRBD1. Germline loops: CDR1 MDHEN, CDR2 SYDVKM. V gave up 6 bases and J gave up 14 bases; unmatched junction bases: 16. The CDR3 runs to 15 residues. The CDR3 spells CASRTNRGGEGTLHF. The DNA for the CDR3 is TGTGCCAGCAGAACAAACAGGGGCGGGGAAGGAACCCTCCACTTT. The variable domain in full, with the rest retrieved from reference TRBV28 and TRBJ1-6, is DVKVTQSSRYLVKRTGEKVFLECVQDMDHENMFWYRQDPGLGLRLIYFSYDVKMKEKGDIPEGYSVSREKKERFSLILESASTNQTSMYLCASRTNRGGEGTLHFGNGTRLTVT.

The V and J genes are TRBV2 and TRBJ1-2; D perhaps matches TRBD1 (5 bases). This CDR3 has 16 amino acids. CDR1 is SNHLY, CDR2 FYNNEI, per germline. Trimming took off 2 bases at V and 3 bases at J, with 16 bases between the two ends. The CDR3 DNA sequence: TGTGCCAGCAGTGAATTTGGTAATACAGGTGACTATGGCTACACCTTC. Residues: CASSEFGNTGDYGYTF. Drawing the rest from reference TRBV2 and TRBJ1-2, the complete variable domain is EPEVTQTPSHQVTQMGQEVILRCVPISNHLYFYWYRQILGQKVEFLVSFYNNEISEKSEIFDDQFSVERPDGSNFTLKIRSTKLEDSAMYFCASSEFGNTGDYGYTFGSGTRLTVV.

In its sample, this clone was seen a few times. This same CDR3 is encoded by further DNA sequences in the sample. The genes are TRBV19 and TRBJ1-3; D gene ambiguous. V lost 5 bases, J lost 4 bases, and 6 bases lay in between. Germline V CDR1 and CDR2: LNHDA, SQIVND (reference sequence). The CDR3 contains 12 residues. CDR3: CASSPGGNTIYF. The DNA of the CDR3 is TGTGCCAGTAGTCCCGGAGGAAACACCATATATTTT.

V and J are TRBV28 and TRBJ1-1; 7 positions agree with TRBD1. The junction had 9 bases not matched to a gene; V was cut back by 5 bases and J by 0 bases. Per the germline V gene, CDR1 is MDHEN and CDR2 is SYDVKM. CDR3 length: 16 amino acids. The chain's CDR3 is CASSPGTVLMNTEAFF. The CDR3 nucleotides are TGTGCCAGCAGTCCCGGGACAGTATTGATGAACACTGAAGCTTTCTTT.

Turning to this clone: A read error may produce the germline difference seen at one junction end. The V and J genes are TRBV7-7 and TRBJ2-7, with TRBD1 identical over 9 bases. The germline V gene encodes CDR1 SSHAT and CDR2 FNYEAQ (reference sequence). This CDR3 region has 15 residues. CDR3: CASSPLGGTGSEQYF. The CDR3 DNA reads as TGTGCTAGCAGCCCACTGGGTGGGACAGGGAGCGAGCAGTACTTC. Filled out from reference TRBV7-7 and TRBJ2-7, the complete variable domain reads GAGVSQSPRYKVTKRGQDVTLRCDPISSHATLYWYQQALGQGPEFLTYFNYEAQPDKSGLPSDRFSAERPEGSISTLTIQRTEQRDSAMYRCASSPLGGTGSEQYFGPGTRLTVT.

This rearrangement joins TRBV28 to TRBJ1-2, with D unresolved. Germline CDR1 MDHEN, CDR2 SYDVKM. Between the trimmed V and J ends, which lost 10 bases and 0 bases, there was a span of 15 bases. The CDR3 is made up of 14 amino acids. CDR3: CAILPLSSNYGYTF. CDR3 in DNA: TGTGCCATCCTCCCCCTTTCCTCTAACTATGGCTACACCTTC.